This is a list of T cell receptor beta chains from one sample in a study of cytomegalovirus exposure and HLA in healthy donors. The protocol was immunoSEQ multiplex PCR, while the TCRdb copy is restricted to in-frame clones and leaves out a portion. The table records 85,000 to 100,000 clones, 81% of them present only once. Sequenced material: PBMCs. The receptors were sampled from a girl between 2 and 10 years old in good health and CMV-seropositive. Both conserved end residues are part of each CDR3. Fields, in order: clone size, V gene, CDR3 protein. Not every row has a clone size; where given, it reads once, few, many or a size class.

clone_size: once; v_call: TRBV4-3; cdr3_aa: CASSLDRQNTGELFF
clone_size: once; v_call: TRBV10-3; cdr3_aa: CAIMGRDRQFF
clone_size: once; v_call: TRBV28; cdr3_aa: CASQRTGESYEQYF
clone_size: NA; v_call: TRBV29-1; cdr3_aa: CSVTDRDRGTETQYF
clone_size: NA; v_call: TRBV29-1; cdr3_aa: CSVAGQGSASGANVLTF
clone_size: NA; v_call: TRBV7-3; cdr3_aa: CASSRGPGLNEQFF
clone_size: NA; v_call: TRBV30; cdr3_aa: CAWNGQGQPQHF
clone_size: NA; v_call: TRBV6-5; cdr3_aa: CASSSAGTTNQPQHF
clone_size: NA; v_call: TRBV7-2; cdr3_aa: CASSLTLGSWETQYF
clone_size: NA; v_call: TRBV7-8; cdr3_aa: CASSLDRQARNTEAFF
clone_size: NA; v_call: TRBV10-3; cdr3_aa: CAIRGADGYTF
clone_size: NA; v_call: TRBV28; cdr3_aa: CVTGNYGYTF
clone_size: NA; v_call: TRBV30; cdr3_aa: CAWRSSGSNEQFF
clone_size: NA; v_call: TRBV9; cdr3_aa: CASSVDPHPAGGSEQYF
clone_size: NA; v_call: TRBV20-1; cdr3_aa: CSAYYRDEQFF
clone_size: NA; v_call: TRBV30; cdr3_aa: CAWSPPGNYGYTF
clone_size: NA; v_call: TRBV7-7; cdr3_aa: CASSLGSGKSGNTIYF
clone_size: NA; v_call: TRBV7-9; cdr3_aa: CASSLVSSGSYEQYF
clone_size: once; v_call: TRBV7-8; cdr3_aa: CASLGLLEYNEQFF
clone_size: NA; v_call: TRBV7-9; cdr3_aa: CASSEPGQTDSGNTIYF
clone_size: NA; v_call: TRBV13; cdr3_aa: CASSLGRTAFNEQFF
clone_size: NA; v_call: TRBV27; cdr3_aa: CASSPPYRDEQYF
clone_size: NA; v_call: TRBV6-6; cdr3_aa: CASRPVVEGFGQPQHF
clone_size: NA; v_call: TRBV5-1; cdr3_aa: CASSERQATNEKLFF
clone_size: NA; v_call: TRBV25-1; cdr3_aa: CATGTSGTYEQYF
clone_size: NA; v_call: TRBV7-9; cdr3_aa: CASSLGSPLGNTEAFF
clone_size: once; v_call: TRBV27; cdr3_aa: CASSTGGFNYGYTF
clone_size: few; v_call: TRBV5-1; cdr3_aa: CASSLGQGAFQETQYF
clone_size: NA; v_call: TRBV10-3; cdr3_aa: CAISDGVEGGTEAFF
clone_size: NA; v_call: TRBV9; cdr3_aa: CASSVGSVAEQYF
clone_size: NA; v_call: TRBV6-5; cdr3_aa: CASRDHGTGGYEQYF
clone_size: NA; v_call: TRBV18; cdr3_aa: CASSRAGTGENTGELFF
clone_size: few; v_call: TRBV6-5; cdr3_aa: CASRYLNTEAFF
clone_size: NA; v_call: TRBV19; cdr3_aa: CASSIQVRASTRMNTEAFF
clone_size: NA; v_call: TRBV5-6; cdr3_aa: CASSRGQPDTQYF
clone_size: NA; v_call: TRBV10-3; cdr3_aa: CAISESPRSDQPQHF
clone_size: NA; v_call: TRBV4-3; cdr3_aa: CASSQVAWREPIYVSYNEQFF
clone_size: few; v_call: TRBV6-1; cdr3_aa: CASSEFAPGDTEAFF
clone_size: NA; v_call: TRBV7-2; cdr3_aa: CASSLAPTHTEAFF
clone_size: NA; v_call: TRBV5-1; cdr3_aa: CASSGDRGGSYNEQFF
clone_size: NA; v_call: TRBV5-1; cdr3_aa: CASSPAGGYNEQFF
clone_size: NA; v_call: TRBV11-2; cdr3_aa: CASSTQLAGGPNEQFF
clone_size: NA; v_call: TRBV7-9; cdr3_aa: CASSPDRVNTEAFF
clone_size: NA; v_call: TRBV2; cdr3_aa: CASTPRGTEAGELFF
clone_size: NA; v_call: TRBV29-1; cdr3_aa: CSVRGGLTYEQYF
clone_size: once; v_call: TRBV10-3; cdr3_aa: CAIRSTSRGNYGYTF
clone_size: NA; v_call: TRBV30; cdr3_aa: CAWGSGSVHEQYF
clone_size: NA; v_call: TRBV5-6; cdr3_aa: CASSSGWSPTYGYTF
clone_size: NA; v_call: TRBV4-2; cdr3_aa: CASTPSGGRLDTQYF
clone_size: once; v_call: TRBV30; cdr3_aa: CAWSVGGNGYTF
clone_size: NA; v_call: TRBV5-6; cdr3_aa: CASSWGHLHSYNSPLHF
clone_size: NA; v_call: TRBV28; cdr3_aa: CATRGGQSYEQYF
clone_size: NA; v_call: TRBV6-6; cdr3_aa: CASSTSRGRYTGELFF
clone_size: few; v_call: TRBV7-3; cdr3_aa: CASSSLPGNYEQYF